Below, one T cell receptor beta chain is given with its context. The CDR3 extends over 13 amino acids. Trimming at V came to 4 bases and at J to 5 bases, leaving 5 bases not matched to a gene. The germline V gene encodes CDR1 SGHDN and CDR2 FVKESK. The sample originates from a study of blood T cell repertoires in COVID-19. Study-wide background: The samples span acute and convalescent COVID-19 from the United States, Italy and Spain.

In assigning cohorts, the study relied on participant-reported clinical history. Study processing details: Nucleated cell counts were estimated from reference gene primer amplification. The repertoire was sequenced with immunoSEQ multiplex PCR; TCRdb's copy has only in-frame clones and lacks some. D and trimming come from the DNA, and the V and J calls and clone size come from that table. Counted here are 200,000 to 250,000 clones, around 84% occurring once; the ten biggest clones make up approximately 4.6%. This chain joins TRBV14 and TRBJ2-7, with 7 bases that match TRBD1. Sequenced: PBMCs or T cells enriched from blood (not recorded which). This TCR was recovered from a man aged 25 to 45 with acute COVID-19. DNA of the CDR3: TGTGCCAGCAGCCTAACAGGGGTCAACGAGCAGTACTTC. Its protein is CASSLTGVNEQYF.